A selection of T cell receptor beta chains follows, all from one sample in a study of blood T cell repertoires in COVID-19. Method: immunoSEQ multiplex PCR; TCRdb's copy keeps in-frame clones and lacks some. The sample includes approximately 66,000 clones, 90% of them seen just once. The material sequenced was peripheral blood. The receptors stem from a human donor with active COVID-19. The donor label of this sample is uncertain. Each CDR3 is given with its conserved first and last residue. D genes are given only for firm matches. Where a row states a size, it is once, few, many or the class of an expanded clone; other rows omit it.

>TRBJ1-4|14|TRBV6-6|TRBD1|-
TGTGCCAGCAGAACCACAGGGGTGAATGAAAAACTGTTTTTT
CASRTTGVNEKLFF
>TRBJ2-5|15|TRBV18|TRBD2|-
TGTGCCAGCTCAAGGAGCGCGGGGGGGTTGGAGACCCAGTACTTC
CASSRSAGGLETQYF
>TRBJ2-6|17|TRBV5-4|-|-
TGTGCCAGCAGCTTGGCGGGCAGGAGGTCTGGGGCCAACGTCCTGACTTTC
CASSLAGRRSGANVLTF
>TRBJ1-6|15|TRBV5-6|-|-
TGTGCCAGCAGCTTGTGGGCAGGGGTTAATTCACCCCTCCACTTT
CASSLWAGVNSPLHF
>TRBJ2-2|13|TRBV29-1|-|-
TGCAGCGGGGGGGCGGCGGGCACCGGGGAGCTGTTTTTT
CSGGAAGTGELFF
>TRBJ1-2|12|TRBV7-2|-|once
TGTGCCAGCAGCCCAAACAGGGACGGCTACACCTTC
CASSPNRDGYTF
>TRBJ2-1|17|TRBV4-2|TRBD2|-
TGTGCCAGCAGCCCAAGTGAGGCGGGAGGGCCTCACAATGAGCAGTTCTTC
CASSPSEAGGPHNEQFF
>TRBJ2-3|16|TRBV11-3|TRBD2|-
TGTGCCAGCAGCCGGGAGCGGGGGGGCCGAGGAGATACGCAGTATTTT
CASSRERGGRGDTQYF
>TRBJ2-3|16|TRBV5-1|-|-
TGCGCCAGCGTCGAAACGGGGGGCCCTAGCACAGATACGCAGTATTTT
CASVETGGPSTDTQYF
>TRBJ2-1|12|TRBV6-6|-|-
TGTGCCAGCAGTTTTAGACAGGAGACTCTGTTCTTC
CASSFRQETLFF
>TRBJ2-6|17|TRBV7-8|TRBD2|once
TGTGCCAGCAGCTTAAGCGGGGGATTCTCTGGGGCCAACGTCCTGACTTTC
CASSLSGGFSGANVLTF
>TRBJ2-4|18|TRBV6-2/TRBV6-3|TRBD2|-
TGTGCCAGCAGTTACTTAGGGACTAGCGGTGAGGCCAAAAACATTCAGTACTTC
CASSYLGTSGEAKNIQYF
>TRBJ2-1|15|TRBV5-1|TRBD2|-
TGCGCCAGCAGGGCTAGCGGGATCTCCTACAATGAGCAGTTCTTC
CASRASGISYNEQFF
>TRBJ2-3|16|TRBV29-1|TRBD2|-
TGCAGCGTTGTTCGACTAGCGGGGGCTTTCACAGATACGCAGTATTTT
CSVVRLAGAFTDTQYF